The 30 T cell receptor beta chains below were found in one sample sequenced in a study of blood T cell repertoires in COVID-19. TCRdb keeps only in-frame clones here, not all; method: immunoSEQ multiplex PCR. This table has about 90,000 clones, around 92% appearing once. The specimen sequenced was peripheral blood. The receptors here all came from a woman aged 60-70 years with active COVID-19.

In this sample, this clone turned up once. The V and J genes are TRBV5-6 and TRBJ1-1; D gene ambiguous. CDR3 length equals 13 residues. The germline V gene encodes CDR1 SGHDT and CDR2 YYEEEE. V lost 3 bases, J lost 1 base, and 7 bases lay in between. CDR3 region: CASSSIGNTEAFF. The CDR3 region has the DNA TGTGCCAGCAGCTCTATTGGGAACACTGAAGCTTTCTTT.

This clone was found once. The V and J genes are TRBV30 and TRBJ1-1, with D unclear. The V gene's germline CDR1 is GTSNPN and CDR2 SVGIG (reference sequence). Trimming took 0 bases from V and 0 from J, leaving 8 bases between them. CDR3 length equals 14 residues. CDR3 protein: CAWSVGQVNTEAFF. The CDR3 DNA is TGTGCCTGGAGTGTGGGCCAGGTGAACACTGAAGCTTTCTTT.

V and J are TRBV5-1 and TRBJ1-3, with 7 bases matching TRBD1. The CDR3 contains 16 residues. In germline, CDR1 is SGHRS, CDR2 YFSETQ. With V trimmed by 0 bases and J by 2 bases, 5 bases remained unmatched. This CDR3 is CASSLETGRAGNTIYF. The DNA of the CDR3 is TGCGCCAGCAGCTTGGAGACAGGGAGAGCTGGAAACACCATATATTTT.

This clone was observed a single time. This sequence joins TRBV29-1 and TRBJ1-3, with a possible D match to TRBD1 (6 bases). The germline gives CDR1 SQVTM, CDR2 ANQGSEA. This CDR3 spans 14 amino acids. Trimming cost V 7 bases and J 2 bases, with 15 bases left between them. CDR3 protein: CSAQSQGAGNTIYF. CDR3 bases: TGCAGCGCACAATCACAGGGTGCTGGAAACACCATATATTTT.

V and J are TRBV28 and TRBJ2-6; the D gene is possibly TRBD2 (7 bases). Germline CDR1 and CDR2: MDHEN and SYDVKM. The CDR3 extends over 16 amino acids. V was clipped by 2 bases and J by 3 bases, with 11 bases between them. The DNA of the CDR3 is TGTGCCAGCAGTTTAGGGGGGGCGTATGGGGCCAACGTCCTGACTTTC. It yields the protein CASSLGGAYGANVLTF. The whole variable domain, remainder taken from reference TRBV28 and TRBJ2-6, is DVKVTQSSRYLVKRTGEKVFLECVQDMDHENMFWYRQDPGLGLRLIYFSYDVKMKEKGDIPEGYSVSREKKERFSLILESASTNQTSMYLCASSLGGAYGANVLTFGAGSRLTVL.

This sequence joins TRBV7-9 and TRBJ2-3, with 9 bases that match TRBD1. There are 16 residues in the CDR3. With V trimmed by 3 bases and J by 3 bases, 7 bases remained unmatched. The germline CDR1 and CDR2 sequences are SEHNR and FQNEAQ (reference sequence). The DNA for the CDR3 is TGTGCCAGCAGCTTCGGGGGACAGGGAGGGACAGATACGCAGTATTTT. Residues: CASSFGGQGGTDTQYF.

The chain recombines TRBV6-4 with TRBJ2-5; 8 positions agree with TRBD2. Germline V gives CDR1 MRHNA, CDR2 SNTAGT. With V trimmed by 2 bases and J by 11 bases, 7 bases remained unmatched. This CDR3 contains 13 residues. This chain's CDR3 is CASSDPGGAGQYF. DNA of the CDR3: TGTGCCAGCAGTGACCCGGGAGGGGCAGGGCAGTACTTC.

The rearrangement uses TRBV14 and TRBJ2-1, with 12 bases identical to TRBD2. The ends lost 2 bases at V and 5 bases at J; junction bases unmatched: 7. CDR3 length: 17 amino acids. The germline V gene has CDR1 SGHDN and CDR2 FVKESK. CDR3 loop: CASSQRRTSGTNNEQFF. CDR3 coding DNA: TGTGCCAGCAGCCAACGACGGACTAGCGGGACGAACAATGAGCAGTTCTTC.

CDR3 nucleotide sequence: TGTGCCAGCAGCACGGGACAGGGCTATGGCTACACCTTC. Protein: CASSTGQGYGYTF. This chain connects TRBV5-8 to TRBJ1-2; 9 bases align to TRBD1. The CDR3 is 13 amino acids. Germline-derived CDR1 and CDR2 are SGHTS and YDEGEE. Trimming at V came to 4 bases and at J to 4 bases, leaving 2 bases not matched to a gene.

The chain is built from TRBV6-2 or TRBV6-3 and TRBJ1-3, with a tentative D call TRBD1 (5 bases). Trimming stripped 2 bases from V and 0 bases from J, with 5 bases between. Germline V gene sequence: CDR1 MNHEY, CDR2 SVGEGT. The CDR3 totals 14 residues. Written as DNA, the CDR3 is TGTGCCAGCAGTTACGACAGCTCTGGAAACACCATATATTTT. It specifies CASSYDSSGNTIYF.

This clone was seen just once. The chain recombines TRBV10-3 with TRBJ2-1; 10 bases fit TRBD1. The CDR3 has 19 amino acids. The germline CDR1 and CDR2 sequences are ENHRY and SYGVKD. V trimming: 6 bases; J trimming: 2 bases; junction bases outside the gene matches: 16. The CDR3 region is CAIRSRDRGSGTTYNEQFF. The CDR3 DNA is TGTGCCATCAGGTCCCGGGACAGGGGATCCGGGACGACCTACAATGAGCAGTTCTTC.

This chain connects TRBV5-1 to TRBJ2-1; possible D gene TRBD1, 6 bases. V was trimmed by 4 bases and J by 0 bases, leaving 8 bases between them. Germline CDR1 reads SGHRS; CDR2 reads YFSETQ. The CDR3 spans 14 residues. CDR3 sequence reads: CASSRGSSYNEQFF. CDR3 sequence (DNA): TGCGCCAGCAGCAGGGGGAGCTCCTACAATGAGCAGTTCTTC.

The chain uses TRBV3-1 (or the pseudogene TRBV3-2) and TRBJ2-2, with D possibly matching TRBD1 (6 bases). V was cut by 5 bases and J by 1 base, with 8 bases left in between. CDR3 size: 14 residues. The germline gives CDR1 LGHDT, CDR2 YNNKEL (reference sequence). CDR3 DNA sequence: TGTGCCAGCAGCGGGGGCGGGAACACCGGGGAGCTGTTTTTT. It yields the protein CASSGGGNTGELFF.

V and J are TRBV5-1 and TRBJ2-1; 12 bases match TRBD2. The CDR3 runs 16 residues. Germline loops: CDR1 SGHRS, CDR2 YFSETQ. The V and J ends lost 0 bases and 5 bases, in that order; junction bases with no gene match: 3. CDR3 protein: CASSLGLAGGNNEQFF. CDR3 nucleotide sequence: TGCGCCAGCAGCTTGGGGCTAGCGGGAGGGAACAATGAGCAGTTCTTC.

This clone has a handful of counts. V is TRBV28 and J is TRBJ2-5, with 8 bases fitting TRBD1. V lost 4 bases to trimming and J lost 5 bases; unmatched junction nucleotides: 12. This CDR3 region has 16 residues. Looked up from germline, CDR1 is MDHEN and CDR2 is SYDVKM. This chain's CDR3 is CASSSWSGGYWETQYF. In DNA form, the CDR3 reads TGTGCCAGCAGTTCTTGGTCAGGGGGCTATTGGGAGACCCAGTACTTC. Variable domain in full (rest from reference TRBV28 and TRBJ2-5): DVKVTQSSRYLVKRTGEKVFLECVQDMDHENMFWYRQDPGLGLRLIYFSYDVKMKEKGDIPEGYSVSREKKERFSLILESASTNQTSMYLCASSSWSGGYWETQYFGPGTRLLVL.

This chain joins TRBV6-6 and TRBJ1-6; D possibly corresponds to TRBD1 (5 bases). Trimming removed 5 bases at V and 10 bases at J, with 12 bases between. Per the germline V gene, CDR1 is MNHNY and CDR2 is SVGAGI (reference sequence). The CDR3 has 13 residues. CDR3 loop: CASSTGTRSPLHF. The DNA for the CDR3 is TGTGCCAGCAGTACCGGGACTCGATCACCCCTCCACTTT.

This clone was seen only once. V is TRBV2 and J is TRBJ2-1; D perhaps matches TRBD1 (6 bases). V gave up 2 bases and J gave up 2 bases, with 10 bases separating them. This CDR3 contains 15 residues. Germline V gene lookup returns CDR1 SNHLY and CDR2 FYNNEI. The chain's CDR3 is CASSERGRPYNEQFF. CDR3 DNA sequence: TGTGCCAGCAGTGAAAGGGGGAGACCCTACAATGAGCAGTTCTTC.

This chain connects TRBV7-2 to TRBJ2-1; possibly TRBD2 for D (5 bases). Germline lookup yields CDR1 SGHTA and CDR2 FQGNSA. This CDR3 region has 15 residues. V lost 5 bases, J lost 1 base, and 12 bases lay in between. This CDR3 reads CASSPRSGSYNEQFF. In DNA, the CDR3 is TGTGCCAGCAGCCCCCGGAGCGGTTCCTACAATGAGCAGTTCTTC. Complete variable domain (other parts from reference TRBV7-2 and TRBJ2-1): GAGVSQSPSNKVTEKGKDVELRCDPISGHTALYWYRQSLGQGLEFLIYFQGNSAPDKSGLPSDRFSAERTGGSVSTLTIQRTQQEDSAVYLCASSPRSGSYNEQFFGPGTRLTVL.

The chain couples TRBV7-2 to TRBJ1-1, with 8 bases identical to TRBD1. The V segment lost 1 base and the J segment 1 base; nucleotides outside the gene matches: 2. Germline V gives CDR1 SGHTA, CDR2 FQGNSA. There are 15 residues in the CDR3. The CDR3 DNA is TGTGCCAGCAGCTTAGTGGGGACAGGGAACACTGAAGCTTTCTTT. It translates to CASSLVGTGNTEAFF.

The chain links TRBV10-3 to TRBJ2-1; D is possibly TRBD2 (5 bases). V was trimmed by 3 bases and J by 0 bases, leaving 9 bases between them. This CDR3 has 15 amino acids. Germline assignment: CDR1 ENHRY and CDR2 SYGVKD. CDR3: CAISESSSSYNEQFF. In DNA form, the CDR3 reads TGTGCCATCAGTGAATCTAGCAGCTCCTACAATGAGCAGTTCTTC.

V gene TRBV7-2 combines with J gene TRBJ2-3; the D is unclear. The CDR3 is 14 amino acids. In germline, CDR1 is SGHTA, CDR2 FQGNSA. Deletions cut 0 bases from V and 1 base from J, with 5 bases between. CDR3 amino acids: CASSLAGRTDTQYF. DNA of the CDR3: TGTGCCAGCAGCTTAGCGGGCCGCACAGATACGCAGTATTTT.

The chain recombines TRBV19 with TRBJ2-1, with a tentative D call TRBD2 (6 bases). Germline V lookup: CDR1 LNHDA, CDR2 SQIVND (reference sequence). This CDR3 has 16 amino acids. The germline V and J ends were trimmed by 4 bases and 9 bases, with 22 bases remaining between them. This chain's CDR3 is CASSSISSGLRAEQFF. CDR3 nucleotide sequence: TGTGCCAGTAGTAGTATAAGTTCGGGACTTAGAGCTGAGCAGTTCTTC. The full variable domain, in which reference TRBV19 and TRBJ2-1 provide the parts outside the CDR3, is DGGITQSPKYLFRKEGQNVTLSCEQNLNHDAMYWYRQDPGQGLRLIYYSQIVNDFQKGDIAEGYSVSREKKESFPLTVTSAQKNPTAFYLCASSSISSGLRAEQFFGPGTRLTVL.

The rearrangement uses TRBV21-1 and TRBJ1-6; whether TRBD1, the table's D call, matches the DNA was not checked. TRBV21-1 is marked as a pseudogene. The CDR3 is 14 amino acids. DNA for the CDR3: TGTGCCAGCAGCAAGTGGACAGGACTTTCACCCCTCCACTTT. This translates into CASSKWTGLSPLHF.

This chain joins TRBV7-9 and TRBJ2-1; D might be TRBD1 (5 bases). This CDR3 contains 13 residues. Germline CDR1 reads SEHNR; CDR2 reads FQNEAQ (reference sequence). The V end lost 3 bases, the J end lost 4 bases, and 7 bases lay between the germline ends. The CDR3 DNA reads TGTGCCAGCAGCTTGGGGCAGTACAATGAGCAGTTCTTC. Encoded protein: CASSLGQYNEQFF.

This clone was seen once. This sequence joins TRBV5-4 and TRBJ1-2; D is perhaps TRBD1 (6 bases). This CDR3 has 13 amino acids. V shed 4 bases and J shed 4 bases, with 11 bases lying between them. The germline gives CDR1 SGHNT, CDR2 YYREEE (reference sequence). The DNA for the CDR3 is TGTGCCAGCAGCCAGGGGTTTGCCTATGGCTACACCTTC. It codes for CASSQGFAYGYTF.

The CDR3, as DNA: TGCGCCAGCAGCATGTCCCGGGACTATATCACAGATACGCAGTATTTT. Translating gives CASSMSRDYITDTQYF. The rearrangement joins TRBV4-3 to TRBJ2-3; 7 bases map to TRBD2. Germline V gives CDR1 LGHNA, CDR2 YSLEER. This CDR3 is built from 16 residues. V lost 5 bases to trimming and J lost 2 bases; unmatched junction nucleotides: 10.

CDR3 DNA sequence: TGCGCCAGCAGCGCCCCTATTGACAGCCGCTATGGCTACACCTTC. As protein: CASSAPIDSRYGYTF. V usage is TRBV10-1 and J usage is TRBJ1-2, with D perhaps matching TRBD1 (5 bases). Germline CDR1 and CDR2: WNHNN and SYGVQD (reference sequence). The ends were cut back, 6 bases at V and 4 bases at J, with 18 bases in the middle. This CDR3 is built from 15 residues.

The chain recombines TRBV6-1 with TRBJ1-5; D is perhaps TRBD1 (6 bases). Trimming stripped 0 bases from V and 0 bases from J, with 18 bases between. This CDR3 contains 19 residues. Germline V gives CDR1 MNHNS, CDR2 SASEGT. The CDR3, as DNA: TGTGCCAGCAGTGAAGCTCGGAGAGAGACAGGATATAGCAATCAGCCCCAGCATTTT. It encodes CASSEARRETGYSNQPQHF.

The V and J genes are TRBV28 and TRBJ2-7; 8 bases align to TRBD2. Per the germline V gene, CDR1 is MDHEN and CDR2 is SYDVKM. V trimming: 2 bases; J trimming: 7 bases; junction bases outside the gene matches: 10. The CDR3 runs to 15 residues. The CDR3 bases are TGTGCCAGCAGTTTACGGTCTAGCGGGTTTCGAGAGCAGTACTTC. Encoded protein: CASSLRSSGFREQYF.

The rearrangement links TRBV2 to TRBJ2-3; 9 nucleotides match TRBD1. The V segment lost 9 bases and the J segment 9 bases; nucleotides outside the gene matches: 7. Germline lookup yields CDR1 SNHLY and CDR2 FYNNEI. This CDR3 spans 12 amino acids. In nucleotides, the CDR3 is TGTGCCAGTATCGACAGGGGGGGAACGCAGTATTTT. Protein: CASIDRGGTQYF. The whole variable domain, remainder taken from reference TRBV2 and TRBJ2-3, is EPEVTQTPSHQVTQMGQEVILRCVPISNHLYFYWYRQILGQKVEFLVSFYNNEISEKSEIFDDQFSVERPDGSNFTLKIRSTKLEDSAMYFCASIDRGGTQYFGPGTRLTVL.